Described below is a single TCR beta chain sequence and its context. This specimen belongs to a study of blood T cell repertoires in COVID-19. Patients in Seattle were enrolled during active infection, then followed longitudinally. The CDR3 has 16 amino acids. The V end was cut by 4 bases, the J end by 0 bases, with 16 bases between. Germline V CDR1 and CDR2: MNHEY, SVGEGT. Using immunoSEQ multiplex PCR, the repertoire was profiled, and TCRdb retains in-frame clones only, with some absent. The sample consists of fewer than 200,000 clones, around 86% of them appearing once. The specimen sequenced was peripheral blood. This sequence originates from a woman in her 70s with COVID-19, enrolled during active disease. The chain carries TRBV6-2 or TRBV6-3 and TRBJ2-7; D not certain. The CDR3 is CASSSLYSKLSYEQYF. The CDR3 coding sequence is TGTGCCAGCAGTTCCCTTTATAGTAAACTCTCCTACGAGCAGTACTTC.